Below are 31 T cell receptor beta chains sequenced from a single sample in a study of blood T cells in healthy people across ages. Primers used in a second PCR of roughly 6 to 11 cycles were a sample-barcoded 5' primer and a J-beta primer mix. One entry per CDR3 protein results from TCRdb running MiXCR on the 5' RACE reads. The sample includes 700,000 to 950,000 distinct CDR3 sequences, more than 40% of them seen just once. The sequencing input was blood. The receptors were sampled from a woman in her sixties in good health.

The chain employs TRBV28 and TRBJ1-6, with a tentative D call TRBD1 (6 bases). The ends were cut back, 5 bases at V and 9 bases at J, with 17 bases in the middle. The CDR3 consists of 15 residues. CDR1 and CDR2 from the germline V gene are MDHEN and SYDVKM. The CDR3 here is CASSPPADSSSPLHF. Written as DNA, the CDR3 is TGTGCCAGCAGTCCACCCGCGGACAGTTCTTCACCCCTCCACTTT.

This chain joins TRBV7-3 and TRBJ2-5, with 9 nucleotides matching TRBD1. Per germline, CDR1 SGHTA and CDR2 FQGTGA. The CDR3 is 14 residues long. Trimming cost V 5 bases and J 3 bases; bases outside gene matches: 4. CDR3 loop: CASSKRTGEETQYF. The CDR3 DNA sequence: TGTGCCAGCAGCAAACGGACAGGGGAAGAGACCCAGTACTTC.

The genes are TRBV9 and TRBJ2-1; D ambiguous. The DNA end is more similar to TRBJ2-7, so the J call may be wrong. Germline V gene data show CDR1 as SGDLS and CDR2 as YYNGEE. The CDR3 sequence is 15 residues long. The DNA for the CDR3 is TGTGCCAGCAGCGAGAGCGCGAGCTCCTACAATGAGCAGTACTTC. It yields the protein CASSESASSYNEQYF.

This clonotype was counted a few times. The chain recombines TRBV20-1 with TRBJ2-7; the match to TRBD2 covers 11 bases. Germline V gene sequence: CDR1 DFQATT, CDR2 SNEGSKA (reference sequence). The CDR3 consists of 15 residues. Unmatched junction bases numbered 6, after V lost 3 bases and J lost 2 bases. As DNA, the CDR3 is TGCAGTGCTAGGGTAGGACTAGCGGGCCCCTACGAGCAGTACTTC. This sequence encodes CSARVGLAGPYEQYF.

This sequence joins TRBV18 and TRBJ2-3, with 12 nucleotides matching TRBD2. This CDR3 contains 17 residues. The germline gives CDR1 KGHSH, CDR2 LQKENI. V lost 3 bases, J lost 0 bases, and 4 bases stayed unmatched. CDR3 sequence (DNA): TGTGCCAGCTCACCGACTAGCGGGGGTCCTAGCACAGATACGCAGTATTTT. It codes for CASSPTSGGPSTDTQYF.

The sample holds a few counts of this clonotype. The genes are TRBV7-2 and TRBJ2-7; 8 bases agree with TRBD1. V lost 4 bases and J lost 0; bases outside the gene matches: 8. Germline CDR1 and CDR2: SGHTA and FQGNSA. This CDR3 is 16 amino acids long. The CDR3 region is CASSSTPGQGSYEQYF. The CDR3 DNA is TGTGCCAGCAGCTCCACCCCCGGACAGGGCTCCTACGAGCAGTACTTC.

For this clonotype: A much larger clone sits a single nucleotide away, making a read error possible. CDR3 nucleotides: TGCAGTGCTAGAGATGTCATGGCGGGAGAAGGGAGTGAGCAGTTCTTC. It specifies CSARDVMAGEGSEQFF. The chain joins TRBV20-1 to TRBJ2-1, with TRBD2 matching 7 bases. This CDR3 region has 16 residues. V dropped 0 bases and J dropped 9; count of bases not matched to a gene: 14. Looked up from germline, CDR1 is DFQATT and CDR2 is SNEGSKA (reference sequence).

The CDR3 DNA reads TGTGCCAGCAGCCAAGTTTGGACAGGGACTAGCACAGATACGCAGTATTTT. Translating gives CASSQVWTGTSTDTQYF. V gene TRBV14 combines with J gene TRBJ2-3; 8 nucleotides match TRBD1. Germline trimming cut 1 base from V and 0 bases from J; bases unmatched to any gene: 6. The CDR3 consists of 17 residues. Germline V gene lookup returns CDR1 SGHDN and CDR2 FVKESK.

This clonotype was seen only a few times. The gene calls are TRBV6-5 and TRBJ2-7, with TRBD2 as a possible D gene (6 bases). The germline V gene encodes CDR1 MNHEY and CDR2 SVGAGI. Trimming took 0 bases from V and 4 from J, leaving 16 bases between them. The CDR3 extends over 16 amino acids. CDR3 protein: CASSYSTGGVMYEQYF. As DNA, the CDR3 is TGTGCCAGCAGTTACTCCACAGGCGGGGTAATGTACGAGCAGTACTTC.

The J gene is TRBJ1-1, the V gene TRBV5-1; D is perhaps TRBD1 (5 bases). Trimming left V 6 bases short and J 2 bases short, with 14 bases between. CDR3 length: 14 residues. Germline V gives CDR1 SGHRS, CDR2 YFSETQ. The CDR3 is CASTSSGINTEAFF. The CDR3 DNA follows: TGCGCCAGCACTAGTTCAGGGATAAACACTGAAGCTTTCTTT.

This clonotype turned up a few times. The chain is built from TRBV12-3 or TRBV12-4 and TRBJ1-5; D unresolved. V shed 4 bases and J shed 1 base, with 14 bases lying between them. This CDR3 region has 16 residues. The CDR3 sequence is CASSSASDFSNQPQHF. Written as DNA, the CDR3 is TGTGCCAGCAGTTCCGCCTCGGATTTCAGCAATCAGCCCCAGCATTTT.

V and J are TRBV6-2 or TRBV6-3 and TRBJ2-5, with a possible D match to TRBD2 (6 bases). The CDR3 runs 15 residues. Germline assignment: CDR1 MNHEY and CDR2 SVGEGT. Trimming pared 5 bases from V and 1 base from J, leaving 14 bases between. The DNA of the CDR3 is TGTGCCAGCAGTCGCCTAGCGAACGGCCAAGAGACCCAGTACTTC. It encodes CASSRLANGQETQYF.

There are a few counts of this clonotype. This chain connects TRBV6-2 or TRBV6-3 to TRBJ2-5, with 8 bases that match TRBD2. This CDR3 comprises 18 residues. The V gene's germline CDR1 is MNHEY and CDR2 SVGEGT. Germline trimming cut 5 bases from V and 11 bases from J; bases unmatched to any gene: 25. The CDR3 is CASSQAPRSGTFREEQYF. CDR3 DNA: TGTGCCAGCAGTCAGGCCCCTCGTAGCGGGACGTTTCGAGAAGAGCAGTACTTC.

As concerns this clonotype: Given a much more abundant clone one base away, this may be a read error. DNA of the CDR3: TGCAGTGCTGCCTTGGGCGCCCAAGAGACCCAGTACTTC. Amino acid sequence: CSAALGAQETQYF. This sequence joins TRBV20-1 and TRBJ2-5; D not certain. V lost 5 bases, J lost 1 base, and 11 bases lay in between. The CDR3 contains 13 residues. The germline V gene has CDR1 DFQATT and CDR2 SNEGSKA (reference sequence).

V gene TRBV29-1 combines with J gene TRBJ2-1, with 7 nucleotides matching TRBD1. V lost 7 bases to trimming and J lost 4 bases; unmatched junction nucleotides: 10. The CDR3 is 14 residues long. CDR1 and CDR2 from the germline V gene are SQVTM and ANQGSEA. The CDR3 is CSAAGDRAYNEQFF. CDR3 DNA sequence: TGCAGCGCTGCCGGAGACAGGGCTTACAATGAGCAGTTCTTC.

V gene TRBV20-1 combines with J gene TRBJ2-7, with 8 bases that match TRBD2. The CDR3 length is 16 residues. V shed 6 bases and J 7 bases; nucleotides not matched to a gene: 20. The germline V gene encodes CDR1 DFQATT and CDR2 SNEGSKA (reference sequence). CDR3 coding DNA: TGCAGTGCCCAAGGGGGTGGCGGGAGGTCCTACAATGAGCAGTACTTC. Amino acids: CSAQGGGGRSYNEQYF.

This clonotype was picked up a small number of times. The chain links TRBV11-2 to TRBJ2-1; D call uncertain. The ends were cut back, 2 bases at V and 7 bases at J, with 12 bases in the middle. Germline V CDR1 and CDR2: SGHAT, FQNNGV. The CDR3 is 14 residues long. CDR3 sequence reads: CASSLLNPGNEQFF. The CDR3 region has the DNA TGTGCCAGCAGCTTATTGAATCCTGGGAATGAGCAGTTCTTC.

The rearrangement uses TRBV4-2 and TRBJ2-7; no definite D call. The V end was cut by 3 bases, the J end by 3 bases, with 9 bases between. Germline-derived CDR1 and CDR2 are LGHNA and YNFKEQ. This CDR3 has 13 amino acids. CDR3 coding DNA: TGTGCCAGCAGCCAGGGTCTAATCTACGAGCAGTACTTC. It specifies CASSQGLIYEQYF.

This chain connects TRBV3-1 to TRBJ1-2; the D gene is possibly TRBD1 (5 bases). Germline V gives CDR1 LGHDT, CDR2 YNNKEL (reference sequence). The CDR3 is 13 residues long. V lost 1 base and J lost 7, with 10 bases in between. CDR3 DNA sequence: TGTGCCAGCAGCCAAGCAGGGTTCGGTGGCTACACCTTC. It is translated as CASSQAGFGGYTF.

This clonotype has a handful of counts. This chain uses TRBV4-1 with TRBJ1-4, with D maybe TRBD1 (5 bases). Germline V gene data show CDR1 as MGHRA and CDR2 as YSYEKL. Trimming removed 0 bases from V and 5 bases from J, with 13 bases in between. This CDR3 contains 16 residues. The CDR3 DNA reads TGCGCCAGCAGCCAAGAGCAAGGGAGGGACAATGAAAAACTGTTTTTT. Translating it yields CASSQEQGRDNEKLFF.

V gene TRBV9 combines with J gene TRBJ2-5; D possibly corresponds to TRBD1 (6 bases). The CDR3 contains 15 residues. From germline, CDR1 is SGDLS and CDR2 YYNGEE. Trimming shortened V by 0 bases and J by 5 bases, and 14 bases separated the two germline ends. The CDR3 DNA reads as TGTGCCAGCAGCGTAGGGCAGGGGTCAGGGGAGACCCAGTACTTC. Its translation: CASSVGQGSGETQYF.

V usage is TRBV14 and J usage is TRBJ2-5, with TRBD2 matching 16 bases. The CDR3 consists of 22 residues. Germline-derived CDR1 and CDR2 are SGHDN and FVKESK. With V trimmed by 0 bases and J by 4 bases, 17 bases remained unmatched. The DNA for the CDR3 is TGTGCCAGCAGCCAAGATTCCGTCGCCGCCAGTGGGACTAGCGGGAGGGGAGAGACCCAGTACTTC. Amino acids: CASSQDSVAASGTSGRGETQYF.

This clonotype was recorded many times. This chain links TRBV7-9 with TRBJ2-7; the D gene is possibly TRBD2 (7 bases). There are 17 residues in the CDR3. V gave up 5 bases and J gave up 4 bases, with 24 bases separating them. Germline V gene data show CDR1 as SEHNR and CDR2 as FQNEAQ (reference sequence). The CDR3 region is CASSLRTAGSPTYEQYF. CDR3 in DNA: TGTGCCAGCAGCCTTCGGACAGCGGGGAGCCCGACGTACGAGCAGTACTTC.

The chain employs TRBV7-9 and TRBJ2-2; the match to TRBD2 covers 15 bases. Germline CDR1 SEHNR, CDR2 FQNEAQ (reference sequence). The CDR3 loop spans 17 amino acids. V lost 5 bases and J lost 7; bases outside the gene matches: 8. Here the CDR3 DNA reads TGTGCCAGCAGCCCCGGACTAGCGGGAGGGCCTTACGGGGAGCTGTTTTTT. Translation: CASSPGLAGGPYGELFF.

This chain connects TRBV7-9 to TRBJ2-3; D gene ambiguous. The V and J ends lost 3 bases and 0 bases respectively, with 7 bases between them. Germline CDR1 and CDR2: SEHNR and FQNEAQ (reference sequence). The CDR3 length is 14 residues. This CDR3 reads CASSLGWSTDTQYF. As DNA, the CDR3 is TGTGCCAGCAGCTTGGGCTGGAGCACAGATACGCAGTATTTT.

The table lists this clonotype with a few counts. The chain combines TRBV27 with TRBJ2-3; 10 bases agree with TRBD2. The CDR3 is 17 amino acids. Germline V CDR1 and CDR2: MNHEY, SMNVEV (reference sequence). Trimming cost V 0 bases and J 2 bases; bases outside gene matches: 5. CDR3 region: CASSLSKLAGYTDTQYF. CDR3 bases: TGTGCCAGCAGTTTATCAAAACTAGCGGGGTACACAGATACGCAGTATTTT.

The chain joins TRBV11-3 to TRBJ2-1; D is possibly TRBD1 or TRBD2 (5 bases each). The CDR3 is made up of 14 amino acids. The germline V gene encodes CDR1 SGHNT and CDR2 YENEEA. Trimming took off 4 bases at V and 7 bases at J, with 14 bases between the two ends. The CDR3 sequence is CASSSRGVWNEQFF. In nucleotides, the CDR3 is TGTGCCAGCAGCTCGAGAGGGGTTTGGAATGAGCAGTTCTTC.

This clonotype came up a few times. This chain connects TRBV6-5 to TRBJ2-1; D gene uncertain. Germline V gene sequence: CDR1 MNHEY, CDR2 SVGAGI. V was clipped by 0 bases and J by 0 bases, with 9 bases between them. CDR3 length: 16 residues. CDR3 sequence reads: CASSYSTVSSYNEQFF. In DNA, the CDR3 is TGTGCCAGCAGTTACTCGACGGTTAGCTCCTACAATGAGCAGTTCTTC.

This rearrangement joins TRBV7-9 to TRBJ2-1; the D gene is possibly TRBD1 (5 bases). Germline V gene lookup returns CDR1 SEHNR and CDR2 FQNEAQ (reference sequence). Between the trimmed V and J ends, which lost 1 base and 7 bases, there was a span of 14 bases. The CDR3 length is 15 residues. Here the CDR3 reads CASSLGTLRGNEQFF. CDR3 bases: TGTGCCAGCAGCTTAGGGACATTAAGGGGTAATGAGCAGTTCTTC.

Comment on this clonotype: A much larger clone differs from this one at a single base, so this may be a read error. This rearrangement joins TRBV4-2 to TRBJ2-3; D tentatively fits TRBD1 or TRBD2 (5 bases each). CDR1 and CDR2 (germline): LGHNA, YNFKEQ. The CDR3 consists of 15 residues. The CDR3 sequence is CACSQGSRDPDTQYF. CDR3 DNA sequence: TGTGCCTGCAGCCAAGGATCCCGGGACCCAGATACGCAGTATTTT.

The chain uses TRBV7-2 and TRBJ2-3; D may be TRBD2 (5 bases). Germline loops: CDR1 SGHTA, CDR2 FQGNSA. Trimming took 4 bases from V and 6 from J, leaving 20 bases between them. The CDR3 is made up of 16 amino acids. CDR3 in amino acids: CASSSWVPLGADTQYF. CDR3 nucleotide sequence: TGTGCCAGCAGCTCTTGGGTTCCACTGGGAGCTGATACGCAGTATTTT.